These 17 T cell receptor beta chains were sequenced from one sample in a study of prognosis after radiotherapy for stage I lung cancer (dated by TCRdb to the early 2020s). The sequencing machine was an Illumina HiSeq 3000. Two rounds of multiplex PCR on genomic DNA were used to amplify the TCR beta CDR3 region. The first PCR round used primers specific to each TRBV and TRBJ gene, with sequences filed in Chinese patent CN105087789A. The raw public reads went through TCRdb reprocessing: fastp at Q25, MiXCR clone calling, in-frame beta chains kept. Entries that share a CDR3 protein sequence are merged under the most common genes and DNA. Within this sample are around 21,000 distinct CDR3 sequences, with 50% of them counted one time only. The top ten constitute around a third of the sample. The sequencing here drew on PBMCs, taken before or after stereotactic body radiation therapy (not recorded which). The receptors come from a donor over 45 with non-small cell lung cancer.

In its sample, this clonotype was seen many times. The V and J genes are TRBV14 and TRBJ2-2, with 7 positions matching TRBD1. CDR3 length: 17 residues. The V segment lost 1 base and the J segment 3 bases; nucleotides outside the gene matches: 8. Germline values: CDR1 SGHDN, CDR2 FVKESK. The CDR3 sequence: CASSQVGGRGYTGELFF. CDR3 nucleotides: TGTGCCAGCAGCCAAGTAGGCGGCAGGGGGTACACCGGGGAGCTGTTTTTT.

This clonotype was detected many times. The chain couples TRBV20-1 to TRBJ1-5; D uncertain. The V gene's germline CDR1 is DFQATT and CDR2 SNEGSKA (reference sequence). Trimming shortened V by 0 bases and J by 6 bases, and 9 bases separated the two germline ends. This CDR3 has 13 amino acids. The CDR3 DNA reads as TGCAGTGCTAGAGAGAGTGAGTTTCAGCCCCAGCATTTT. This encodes CSARESEFQPQHF.

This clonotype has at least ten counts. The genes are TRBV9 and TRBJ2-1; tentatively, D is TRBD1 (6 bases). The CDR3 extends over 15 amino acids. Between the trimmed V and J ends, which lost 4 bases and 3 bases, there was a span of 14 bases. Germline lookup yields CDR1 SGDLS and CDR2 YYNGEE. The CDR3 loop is CASSPRTDIYNEQFF. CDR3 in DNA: TGTGCCAGCAGCCCCCGGACAGATATCTACAATGAGCAGTTCTTC.

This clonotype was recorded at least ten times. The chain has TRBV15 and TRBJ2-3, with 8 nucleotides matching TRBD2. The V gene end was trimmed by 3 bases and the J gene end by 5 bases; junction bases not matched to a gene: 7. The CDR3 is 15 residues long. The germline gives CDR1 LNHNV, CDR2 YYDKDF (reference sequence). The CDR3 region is CATSSFGRVGDTQYF. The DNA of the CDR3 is TGTGCCACCAGCAGCTTCGGGAGGGTGGGAGATACGCAGTATTTT.

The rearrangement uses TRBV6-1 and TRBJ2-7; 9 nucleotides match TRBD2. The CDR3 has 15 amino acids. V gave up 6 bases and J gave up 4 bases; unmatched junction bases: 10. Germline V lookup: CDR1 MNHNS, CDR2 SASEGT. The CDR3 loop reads CASSFGTSWSYEQYF. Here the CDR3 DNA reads TGTGCCAGCAGCTTCGGGACTAGCTGGAGTTACGAGCAGTACTTC.

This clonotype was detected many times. The CDR3 here is CAWNPLPGQSSGNTIYF. CDR3 DNA: TGTGCCTGGAACCCCCTACCGGGACAGAGCTCTGGAAACACCATATATTTT. This chain uses TRBV30 with TRBJ1-3; 7 nucleotides agree with TRBD1. V was clipped by 4 bases and J by 0 bases; unmatched bases: 12. Germline values: CDR1 GTSNPN, CDR2 SVGIG (reference sequence). This CDR3 comprises 17 residues.

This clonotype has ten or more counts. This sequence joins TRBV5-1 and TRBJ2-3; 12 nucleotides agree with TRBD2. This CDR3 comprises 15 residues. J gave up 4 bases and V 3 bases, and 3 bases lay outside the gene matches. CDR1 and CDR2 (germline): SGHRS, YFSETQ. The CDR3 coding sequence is TGCGCCAGCAGCTCGACTAGCGGGAGAGCAGATACGCAGTATTTT. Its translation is CASSSTSGRADTQYF.

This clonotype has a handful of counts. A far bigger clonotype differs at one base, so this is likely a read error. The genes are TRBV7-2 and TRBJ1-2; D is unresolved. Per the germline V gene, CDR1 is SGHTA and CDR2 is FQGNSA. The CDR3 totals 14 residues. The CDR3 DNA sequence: TGTGTCAGCAGCTTGAGAGCTGTTGACTATGGCTACACCTTC. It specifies CVSSLRAVDYGYTF.

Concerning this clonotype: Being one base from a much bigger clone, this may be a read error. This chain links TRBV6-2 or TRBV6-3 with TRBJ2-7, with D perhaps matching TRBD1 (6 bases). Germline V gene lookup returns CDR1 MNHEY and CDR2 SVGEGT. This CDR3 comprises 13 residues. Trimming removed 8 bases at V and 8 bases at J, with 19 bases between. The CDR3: CASGRTVPGKQYF. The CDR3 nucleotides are TGTGCCAGCGGTCGGACAGTGCCCGGGAAGCAGTACTTC.

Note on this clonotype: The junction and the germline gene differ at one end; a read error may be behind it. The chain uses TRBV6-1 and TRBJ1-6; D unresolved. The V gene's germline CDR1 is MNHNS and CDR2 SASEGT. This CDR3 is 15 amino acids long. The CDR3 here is CASSDWDSPNSPLHF. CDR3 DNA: TGCGCCAGCAGCGATTGGGATTCTCCAAATTCACCCCTCCACTTT.

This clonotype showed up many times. The CDR3 nucleotides are TGCAGTGCTCAACCCGGGACTAGCGGGAATGAGCAGTTCTTC. It specifies CSAQPGTSGNEQFF. The chain links TRBV20-1 to TRBJ2-1, with 12 bases lining up with TRBD2. The germline gives CDR1 DFQATT, CDR2 SNEGSKA (reference sequence). The CDR3 spans 14 residues. The trim removed 5 bases at V and 7 bases at J, leaving 6 bases unmatched.

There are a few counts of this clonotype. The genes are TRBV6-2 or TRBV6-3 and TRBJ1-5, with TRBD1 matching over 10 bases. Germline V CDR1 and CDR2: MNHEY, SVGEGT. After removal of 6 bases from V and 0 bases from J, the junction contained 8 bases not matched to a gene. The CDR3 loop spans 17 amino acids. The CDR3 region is CASRKRGTGVSNQPQHF. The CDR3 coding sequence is TGTGCCAGCAGAAAAAGGGGGACAGGGGTTAGCAATCAGCCCCAGCATTTT.

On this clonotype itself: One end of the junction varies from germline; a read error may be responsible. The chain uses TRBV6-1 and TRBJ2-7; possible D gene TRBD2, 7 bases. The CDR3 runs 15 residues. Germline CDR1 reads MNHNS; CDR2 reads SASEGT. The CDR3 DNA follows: TGTGCCAGCAGTGCCCTGGGGGGGGGCTACTACGGGCAGTACTTC. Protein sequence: CASSALGGGYYGQYF.

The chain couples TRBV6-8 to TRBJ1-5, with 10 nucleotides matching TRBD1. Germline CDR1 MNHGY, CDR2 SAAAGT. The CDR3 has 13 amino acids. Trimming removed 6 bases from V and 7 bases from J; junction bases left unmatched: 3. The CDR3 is CASRLTGGQPQHF. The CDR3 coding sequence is TGTGCCAGCAGGTTGACAGGGGGCCAGCCCCAGCATTTT.

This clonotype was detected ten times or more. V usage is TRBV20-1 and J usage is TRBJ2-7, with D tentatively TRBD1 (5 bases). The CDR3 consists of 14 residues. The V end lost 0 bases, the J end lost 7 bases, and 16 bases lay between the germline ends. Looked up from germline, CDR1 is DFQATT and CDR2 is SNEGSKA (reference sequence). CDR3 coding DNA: TGCAGTGCTAGAGATGGGCTAGACCCAGGGGAGCAGTACTTC. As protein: CSARDGLDPGEQYF.

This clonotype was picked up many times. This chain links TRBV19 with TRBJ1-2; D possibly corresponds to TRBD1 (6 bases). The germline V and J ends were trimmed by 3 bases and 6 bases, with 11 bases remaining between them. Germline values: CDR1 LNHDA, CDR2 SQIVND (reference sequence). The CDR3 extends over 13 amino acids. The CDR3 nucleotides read TGTGCCAGTAGTATGCTGCCAGGGGATGGCTACACCTTC. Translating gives CASSMLPGDGYTF.

CDR3: CASSLPGRGHMNTEAFF. In nucleotides, the CDR3 is TGTGCCAGCAGCTTACCGGGACGGGGTCACATGAACACTGAAGCTTTCTTT. V usage is TRBV11-3 and J usage is TRBJ1-1, with D possibly being TRBD1 (5 bases). V was trimmed by 2 bases and J by 0 bases, leaving 16 bases between them. Per germline, CDR1 SGHNT and CDR2 YENEEA. The CDR3 sequence is 17 residues long.